Presented here are 5 T cell receptor beta chains from one specimen sequenced in a study of CD8 T cells in Susac syndrome. Random hexamers were used to reverse transcribe the RNA input (0.5 to 1 ug). From the immunoSEQ multiplex PCR reads, TCRdb called clonotypes with MiXCR, one entry per CDR3 protein. The sample carries approximately 120,000 distinct CDR3 sequences, about 96% recorded once. The specimen was CD4+ T cells from PBMCs. The receptor source for this set is a human donor in good health.

V is TRBV23-1 and J is TRBJ1-5; TRBD1 is a possible D gene (5 bases). TRBV23-1 is an open reading frame, and its role is uncertain. CDR3 size: 15 residues. V gave up 1 base and J gave up 3 bases, with 10 bases separating them. As DNA, the CDR3 is TGCGCCAGCAGTCAATTGGAGGGGATCAATCAGCCCCAGCATTTT. It yields the protein CASSQLEGINQPQHF.

This clonotype has just one count. The J gene is TRBJ1-5, the V gene TRBV20-1, with D tentatively TRBD1 (6 bases). Germline lookup yields CDR1 DFQATT and CDR2 SNEGSKA (reference sequence). CDR3 length: 15 amino acids. V was shortened by 6 bases and J by 4 bases, with 19 bases between the two germline ends. The CDR3 nucleotides read TGCAGTGCAAATTCGGTAGGGGGGCGGAATCAGCCCCAGCATTTT. Translated: CSANSVGGRNQPQHF.

The chain employs TRBV4-3 and TRBJ2-3; weak D call: TRBD2 (5 bases). This CDR3 is built from 15 residues. V shed 0 bases and J shed 5 bases, with 12 bases lying between them. Germline V gives CDR1 LGHNA, CDR2 YSLEER. CDR3 nucleotide sequence: TGCGCCAGCAGCCAAGATTTCCGCGGAGGAGATACGCAGTATTTT. Amino acids: CASSQDFRGGDTQYF.

The CDR3 sequence is CASSRAGGGNEQFF. The CDR3 DNA reads TGTGCCAGCAGCAGAGCGGGAGGCGGCAATGAGCAGTTCTTC. The V call is TRBV7-9, the J call TRBJ2-1; 9 bases fit TRBD2. V was pared by 5 bases and J by 6 bases, with 5 bases of the junction left unmatched. Per germline, CDR1 SEHNR and CDR2 FQNEAQ (reference sequence). The CDR3 extends over 14 amino acids.

The J gene is TRBJ2-5, the V gene TRBV5-6; a weak D match, TRBD2 (5 bases). The V gene lost 2 bases and the J gene lost 4 bases, with 12 bases spanning the gap. Per germline, CDR1 SGHDT and CDR2 YYEEEE. The CDR3 contains 14 residues. The CDR3 loop reads CASSFGLEGETQYF. CDR3 coding DNA: TGTGCCAGCAGCTTCGGGCTTGAGGGAGAGACCCAGTACTTC.